This entry lists 25 T cell receptor beta chains sequenced from one sample in a study of T cell responses to AZD1222 COVID-19 vaccine. Profiled with immunoSEQ multiplex PCR; TCRdb holds only in-frame clones, not every one. The data show 100,000 or so clones, more than 90% seen once. Sequencing was performed on peripheral blood, taken on day 0 of AZD1222 vaccination. The receptors here all came from an adult in good health.

The chain joins TRBV2 to TRBJ2-1; TRBD2 matches 7 bases. The CDR3 sequence is 16 residues long. Germline assignment: CDR1 SNHLY and CDR2 FYNNEI. V dropped 6 bases and J dropped 4; count of bases not matched to a gene: 12. The CDR3 nucleotides read TGTGCCAGCAGGCCTCGCAGTCTAGCGGCATACAATGAGCAGTTCTTC. Translating gives CASRPRSLAAYNEQFF.

The chain carries TRBV7-9 and TRBJ1-5, with D maybe TRBD1 (5 bases). The CDR3 length is 13 residues. Trimming pared 1 base from V and 7 bases from J, leaving 8 bases between. Germline assignment: CDR1 SEHNR and CDR2 FQNEAQ (reference sequence). CDR3 sequence reads: CASSLGRGQPQHF. The CDR3 bases are TGTGCCAGCAGCTTAGGGCGGGGCCAGCCCCAGCATTTT.

The chain combines TRBV4-3 with TRBJ2-1, with TRBD2 matching 11 bases. After removal of 0 bases from V and 4 bases from J, the junction contained 5 bases not matched to a gene. The CDR3 is 17 amino acids. Germline values: CDR1 LGHNA, CDR2 YSLEER. Here the CDR3 reads CASSQETSGGSYNEQFF. CDR3 nucleotide sequence: TGCGCCAGCAGCCAAGAAACTAGCGGGGGTAGTTACAATGAGCAGTTCTTC.

The chain joins TRBV5-6 to TRBJ2-1, with D perhaps TRBD2 (5 bases). V dropped 0 bases and J dropped 2 bases, with 12 bases sitting between them. The length of the CDR3 is 16 residues. The V gene's germline CDR1 is SGHDT and CDR2 YYEEEE. CDR3 residues: CASSLALEGAYNEQFF. The CDR3 DNA reads TGTGCCAGCAGCTTGGCCCTCGAGGGAGCCTACAATGAGCAGTTCTTC.

CDR3 sequence reads: CAGRTGSAGANVLTF. The CDR3 nucleotides read TGTGCCGGAAGAACAGGGTCAGCTGGGGCCAACGTCCTGACTTTC. The rearrangement uses TRBV2 and TRBJ2-6; a weak D match, TRBD1 (6 bases). The CDR3 length is 15 residues. Germline CDR1 is SNHLY and CDR2 is FYNNEI. V was clipped by 11 bases and J by 2 bases, with 16 bases between them.

The V gene is TRBV11-3, the J gene TRBJ1-3; maybe TRBD1 (6 bases). The ends were cut back, 6 bases at V and 2 bases at J, with 17 bases in the middle. Per the germline V gene, CDR1 is SGHNT and CDR2 is YENEEA. This CDR3 spans 16 amino acids. The CDR3 here is CASSWGPREAGNTIYF. For the CDR3, the DNA is TGTGCCAGCAGTTGGGGGCCTCGGGAGGCTGGAAACACCATATATTTT.

The CDR3 DNA reads as TGTGCCAGCAGCCAAGGGCGGGGTGAGCAGCCCCAGCATTTT. Amino acid sequence: CASSQGRGEQPQHF. V usage is TRBV3-1 (or the pseudogene TRBV3-2) and J usage is TRBJ1-5; D not certain. V was shortened by 1 base and J by 7 bases, with 11 bases between the two germline ends. Germline CDR1 LGHDT, CDR2 YNNKEL (reference sequence). CDR3 length: 14 residues.

The chain has TRBV27 and TRBJ1-1; 8 bases fit TRBD1. Trimming took 3 bases from V and 4 from J; bases not matched to a gene: 1. This CDR3 is built from 13 residues. Germline V gene sequence: CDR1 MNHEY, CDR2 SMNVEV (reference sequence). The CDR3 DNA sequence: TGTGCCAGCAGTTTCACAGGGGGCACTGAAGCTTTCTTT. This translates into CASSFTGGTEAFF.

The chain employs TRBV18 and TRBJ1-4, with TRBD1 matching over 8 bases. The CDR3 contains 13 residues. CDR1 is KGHSH and CDR2 is LQKENI in the germline V gene. V shed 4 bases, J shed 8 bases, and the junction held 3 bases outside the gene matches. The CDR3 is CASSLGQGEKLFF. The CDR3 nucleotides are TGTGCCAGCTCACTCGGACAGGGCGAAAAACTGTTTTTT.

The CDR3 DNA reads TGTGCCAGCAGCAGGGACCATAATGAAAAACTGTTTTTT. Its translation: CASSRDHNEKLFF. The V gene is TRBV7-8, the J gene TRBJ1-4; a weak D match, TRBD1 (5 bases). With 5 bases removed from V and 4 bases from J, the gap between germline ends came to 8 bases. The CDR3 totals 13 residues. CDR1 is SGHVS and CDR2 is FQNEAQ in the germline V gene. Supplemented by reference TRBV7-8 and TRBJ1-4, the full variable domain reads GAGVSQSPRYKVAKRGQDVALRCDPISGHVSLFWYQQALGQGPEFLTYFQNEAQLDKSGLPSDRFFAERPEGSVSTLKIQRTQQEDSAVYLCASSRDHNEKLFFGSGTQLSVL.

V is TRBV7-2 and J is TRBJ1-1; maybe TRBD1 (5 bases). Trimming took 2 bases from V and 4 from J, leaving 8 bases between them. Germline CDR1 SGHTA, CDR2 FQGNSA. There are 13 residues in the CDR3. DNA for the CDR3: TGTGCCAGCAGCTTAACGGGACCCACTGAAGCTTTCTTT. Amino acid sequence: CASSLTGPTEAFF.

V is TRBV7-3 and J is TRBJ1-5; possible D gene TRBD1, 5 bases. Germline V CDR1 and CDR2: SGHTA, FQGTGA. Trimming cost V 5 bases and J 4 bases, with 18 bases left between them. This CDR3 contains 16 residues. Here the CDR3 reads CASSPGPGEGNQPQHF. Written as DNA, the CDR3 is TGTGCCAGCAGCCCCGGACCGGGGGAGGGAAATCAGCCCCAGCATTTT.

The chain couples TRBV27 to TRBJ1-4, with 7 bases identical to TRBD1. V lost 5 bases, J lost 8 bases, and 17 bases stayed unmatched. Germline CDR1 reads MNHEY; CDR2 reads SMNVEV (reference sequence). CDR3 length: 17 amino acids. CDR3 DNA: TGTGCCAGCAGTCTAAAACCTCAGGGGGTTGGGGGAGAAAAACTGTTTTTT. It is translated as CASSLKPQGVGGEKLFF.

The chain recombines TRBV6-2 or TRBV6-3 with TRBJ2-1; no clear D. Trimming shortened V by 2 bases and J by 5 bases, and 16 bases separated the two germline ends. The CDR3 runs to 16 residues. In germline, CDR1 is MNHEY, CDR2 SVGEGT. DNA for the CDR3: TGTGCCAGCAGTTACCGGACCGGGTCCGTTCACAATGAGCAGTTCTTC. It translates to CASSYRTGSVHNEQFF.

This chain links TRBV28 with TRBJ1-6; D call uncertain. V was trimmed by 7 bases and J by 0 bases, leaving 4 bases between them. CDR1 and CDR2 from the germline V gene are MDHEN and SYDVKM. The CDR3 contains 13 residues. This CDR3 reads CASMYSYNSPLHF. The DNA for the CDR3 is TGTGCCAGCATGTACTCCTATAATTCACCCCTCCACTTT.

V and J are TRBV18 and TRBJ1-3; 9 nucleotides line up with TRBD1. The CDR3 consists of 17 residues. The junction had 7 bases not matched to a gene; V was cut back by 3 bases and J by 1 base. Germline V gene lookup returns CDR1 KGHSH and CDR2 LQKENI. CDR3 DNA: TGTGCCAGCTCACCCCGGACAGGGGTAGGATCTGGAAACACCATATATTTT. Translated, it gives CASSPRTGVGSGNTIYF.

The chain joins TRBV4-3 to TRBJ2-1; 9 bases are a match to TRBD2. CDR3 length equals 19 residues. CDR1 and CDR2 (germline): LGHNA, YSLEER. The V and J ends lost 0 bases and 5 bases, in that order; junction bases with no gene match: 14. The CDR3 region has the DNA TGCGCCAGCAGCCAAGAAAATCTGATATTAGGCGGGGGGGACAATGAGCAGTTCTTC. It yields the protein CASSQENLILGGGDNEQFF.

The rearrangement uses TRBV7-2 and TRBJ1-2; unclear D gene. Germline CDR1 and CDR2: SGHTA and FQGNSA. V dropped 3 bases and J dropped 4 bases, with 12 bases sitting between them. CDR3 size: 14 residues. Here the CDR3 reads CASSFADGPYGYTF. The CDR3, as DNA: TGTGCCAGCAGCTTCGCAGACGGCCCCTATGGCTACACCTTC.

The chain couples TRBV2 to TRBJ2-7, with TRBD1 identical over 8 bases. Germline CDR1 reads SNHLY; CDR2 reads FYNNEI. The CDR3 consists of 14 residues. Trimming took 4 bases from V and 1 from J; bases not matched to a gene: 3. The CDR3 coding sequence is TGTGCCAGCAGTGTACAGGGGGTGTCCTACGAGCAGTACTTC. This encodes CASSVQGVSYEQYF.

This chain links TRBV4-1 with TRBJ1-2; unclear D gene. The V end was cut by 4 bases, the J end by 5 bases, with 14 bases between. CDR1 is MGHRA, CDR2 YSYEKL, per germline. The CDR3 totals 14 residues. Written as DNA, the CDR3 is TGCGCCAGCAGCCCCCTGAAAGGAGATTATGGCTACACCTTC. This gives the protein CASSPLKGDYGYTF.

The sample holds one count of this clone. The chain combines TRBV19 with TRBJ1-2, with TRBD1 matching 7 bases. The CDR3 totals 14 residues. Per the germline V gene, CDR1 is LNHDA and CDR2 is SQIVND (reference sequence). J lost 6 bases, V lost 3 bases, and 7 bases had no gene match. Here the CDR3 reads CASSITGALDGYTF. CDR3 sequence (DNA): TGTGCCAGTAGTATTACAGGGGCGCTAGATGGCTACACCTTC. The full variable domain, its missing parts supplied by reference TRBV19 and TRBJ1-2, is DGGITQSPKYLFRKEGQNVTLSCEQNLNHDAMYWYRQDPGQGLRLIYYSQIVNDFQKGDIAEGYSVSREKKESFPLTVTSAQKNPTAFYLCASSITGALDGYTFGSGTRLTVV.

The V gene is TRBV19, the J gene TRBJ1-1; TRBD1 agrees at 8 bases. The CDR3 has 14 residues. J lost 3 bases, V lost 3 bases, and 3 bases had no gene match. The germline V gene has CDR1 LNHDA and CDR2 SQIVND (reference sequence). CDR3 DNA: TGTGCCAGTAGTATCCAGGGGGCGGACACTGAAGCTTTCTTT. Its translation is CASSIQGADTEAFF.

The chain has TRBV9 and TRBJ2-7, with 11 bases fitting TRBD2. The CDR3 covers 16 residues. V shed 3 bases and J 1 base; nucleotides not matched to a gene: 6. From germline, CDR1 is SGDLS and CDR2 YYNGEE. The CDR3 bases are TGTGCCAGCAGCGCCTCCACTAGCGGGGGTTCCTACGAGCAGTACTTC. It yields the protein CASSASTSGGSYEQYF.

This chain uses TRBV7-2 with TRBJ1-5; D is ambiguous. The CDR3 totals 13 residues. V lost 3 bases, J lost 0 bases, and 3 bases lay in between. The germline V gene encodes CDR1 SGHTA and CDR2 FQGNSA. CDR3 DNA: TGTGCCAGCAGCTTGGATAGCAATCAGCCCCAGCATTTT. Encoded protein: CASSLDSNQPQHF.

This sequence joins TRBV6-5 and TRBJ1-2; a weak D match, TRBD1 (6 bases). Germline values: CDR1 MNHEY, CDR2 SVGAGI. V dropped 6 bases and J dropped 1 base, with 12 bases sitting between them. This CDR3 contains 14 residues. The CDR3 sequence is CASSQGPLNYGYTF. The CDR3 DNA reads as TGTGCCAGCAGCCAGGGGCCACTTAACTATGGCTACACCTTC.